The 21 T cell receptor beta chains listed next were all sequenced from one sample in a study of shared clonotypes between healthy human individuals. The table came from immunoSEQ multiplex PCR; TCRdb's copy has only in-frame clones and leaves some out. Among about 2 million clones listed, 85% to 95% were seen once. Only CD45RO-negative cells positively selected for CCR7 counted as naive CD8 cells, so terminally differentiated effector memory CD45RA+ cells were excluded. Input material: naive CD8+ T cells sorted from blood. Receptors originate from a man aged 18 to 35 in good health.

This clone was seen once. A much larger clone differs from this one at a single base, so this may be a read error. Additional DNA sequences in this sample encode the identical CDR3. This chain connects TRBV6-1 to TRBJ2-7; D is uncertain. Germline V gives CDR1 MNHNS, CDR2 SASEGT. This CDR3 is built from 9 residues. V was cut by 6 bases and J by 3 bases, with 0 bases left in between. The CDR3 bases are TGTGCCAGCAGCTACGAGCAGTACTTC. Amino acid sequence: CASSYEQYF.

CDR3 in DNA: TGTGCCAGCAGTGATACAGGGCTCTCCTACGAGCAGTACTTC. Translation: CASSDTGLSYEQYF. The V and J genes are TRBV6-6 and TRBJ2-7, with a possible D match to TRBD1 (6 bases). The germline gives CDR1 MNHNY, CDR2 SVGAGI (reference sequence). The CDR3 sequence is 14 residues long. V lost 5 bases and J 0 bases, leaving 11 bases between the germline ends.

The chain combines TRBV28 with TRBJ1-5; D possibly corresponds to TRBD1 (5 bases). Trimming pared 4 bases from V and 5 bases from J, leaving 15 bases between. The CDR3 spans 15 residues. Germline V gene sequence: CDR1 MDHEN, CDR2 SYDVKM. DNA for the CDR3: TGTGCCAGCAGTTCATTCCAGGGCTCGGATCAGCCCCAGCATTTT. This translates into CASSSFQGSDQPQHF.

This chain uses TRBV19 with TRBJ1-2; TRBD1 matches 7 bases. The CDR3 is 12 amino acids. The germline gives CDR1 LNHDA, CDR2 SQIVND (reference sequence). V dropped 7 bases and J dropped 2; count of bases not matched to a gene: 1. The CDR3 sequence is CASKTGNYGYTF. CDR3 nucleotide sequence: TGTGCCAGTAAGACAGGGAACTATGGCTACACCTTC.

The CDR3 DNA follows: TGCGCCAGCTCCGGGACTCCAGGCTCCTACAATGAGCAGTTCTTC. Translation gives CASSGTPGSYNEQFF. This chain connects TRBV10-2 to TRBJ2-1, with D perhaps matching TRBD2 (6 bases). The V end was cut by 8 bases, the J end by 0 bases, with 14 bases between. The CDR3 runs to 15 residues. The germline CDR1 and CDR2 sequences are WSHSY and SAAADI.

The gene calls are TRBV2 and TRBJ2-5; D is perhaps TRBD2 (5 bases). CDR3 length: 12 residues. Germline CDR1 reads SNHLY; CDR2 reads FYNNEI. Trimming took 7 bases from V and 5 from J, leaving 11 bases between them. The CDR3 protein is CASTTREETQYF. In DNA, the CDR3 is TGTGCCAGCACAACAAGGGAGGAGACCCAGTACTTC. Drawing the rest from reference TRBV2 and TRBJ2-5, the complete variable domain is EPEVTQTPSHQVTQMGQEVILRCVPISNHLYFYWYRQILGQKVEFLVSFYNNEISEKSEIFDDQFSVERPDGSNFTLKIRSTKLEDSAMYFCASTTREETQYFGPGTRLLVL.

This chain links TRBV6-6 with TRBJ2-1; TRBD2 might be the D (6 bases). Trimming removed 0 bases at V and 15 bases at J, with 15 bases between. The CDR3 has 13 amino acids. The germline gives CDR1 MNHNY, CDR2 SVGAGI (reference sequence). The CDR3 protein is CASSYSTTREAFF. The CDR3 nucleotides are TGTGCCAGCAGTTACTCTACGACAAGGGAGGCGTTCTTC.

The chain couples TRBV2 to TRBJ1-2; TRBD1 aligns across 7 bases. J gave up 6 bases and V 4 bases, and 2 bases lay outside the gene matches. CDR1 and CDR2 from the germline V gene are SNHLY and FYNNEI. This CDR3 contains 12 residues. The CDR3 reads CASSATGDGYTF. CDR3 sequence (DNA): TGTGCCAGCAGTGCAACAGGGGATGGCTACACCTTC.

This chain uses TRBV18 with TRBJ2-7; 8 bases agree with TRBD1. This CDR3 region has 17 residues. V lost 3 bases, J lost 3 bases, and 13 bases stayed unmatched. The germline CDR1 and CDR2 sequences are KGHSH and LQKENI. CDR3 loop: CASSPPGGDRHFYEQYF. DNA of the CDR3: TGTGCCAGCTCACCCCCCGGCGGGGACAGGCATTTCTACGAGCAGTACTTC.

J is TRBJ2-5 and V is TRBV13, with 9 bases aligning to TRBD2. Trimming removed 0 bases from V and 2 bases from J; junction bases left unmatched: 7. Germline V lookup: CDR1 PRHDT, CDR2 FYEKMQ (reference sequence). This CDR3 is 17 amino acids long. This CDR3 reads CASSLGSSGGLQETQYF. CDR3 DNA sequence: TGTGCCAGCAGCTTAGGCAGCAGCGGGGGGTTACAAGAGACCCAGTACTTC.

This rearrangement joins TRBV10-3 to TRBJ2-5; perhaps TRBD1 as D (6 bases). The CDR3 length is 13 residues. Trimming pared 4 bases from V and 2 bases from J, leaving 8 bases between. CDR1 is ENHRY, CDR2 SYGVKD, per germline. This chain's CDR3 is CAISVDRQETQYF. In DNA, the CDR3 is TGTGCCATCAGTGTCGACAGGCAAGAGACCCAGTACTTC.

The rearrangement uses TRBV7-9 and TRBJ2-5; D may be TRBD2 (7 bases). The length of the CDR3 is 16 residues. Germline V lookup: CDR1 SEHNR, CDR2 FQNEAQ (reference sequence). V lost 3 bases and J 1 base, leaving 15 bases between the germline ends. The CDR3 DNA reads TGTGCCAGCAGCTTCCTTCGGGGGGCCATCCAAGAGACCCAGTACTTC. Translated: CASSFLRGAIQETQYF.

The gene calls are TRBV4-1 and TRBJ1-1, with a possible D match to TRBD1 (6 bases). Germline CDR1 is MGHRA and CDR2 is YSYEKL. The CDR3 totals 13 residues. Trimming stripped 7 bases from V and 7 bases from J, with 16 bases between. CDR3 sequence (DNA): TGCGCCAGCAACTTAAAGGACAGCTATGAAGCTTTCTTT. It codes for CASNLKDSYEAFF.

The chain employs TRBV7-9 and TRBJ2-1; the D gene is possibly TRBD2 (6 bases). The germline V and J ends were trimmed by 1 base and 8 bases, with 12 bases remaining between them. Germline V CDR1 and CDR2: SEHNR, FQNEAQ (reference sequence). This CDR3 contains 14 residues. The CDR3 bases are TGTGCCAGCAGCTTAGTGTGGGACTTCGATGAGCAGTTCTTC. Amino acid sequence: CASSLVWDFDEQFF. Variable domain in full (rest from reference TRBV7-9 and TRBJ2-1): DTGVSQNPRHKITKRGQNVTFRCDPISEHNRLYWYRQTLGQGPEFLTYFQNEAQLEKSRLLSDRFSAERPKGSFSTLEIQRTEQGDSAMYLCASSLVWDFDEQFFGPGTRLTVL.

The CDR3 bases are TGTGCCAGCAGTGGTTCCAGCGGGTCCTACGAGCAGTACTTC. Protein: CASSGSSGSYEQYF. This chain uses TRBV2 with TRBJ2-7; D possibly corresponds to TRBD2 (6 bases). The CDR3 loop spans 14 amino acids. The V gene's germline CDR1 is SNHLY and CDR2 FYNNEI. Trimming shortened V by 4 bases and J by 1 base, and 11 bases separated the two germline ends.

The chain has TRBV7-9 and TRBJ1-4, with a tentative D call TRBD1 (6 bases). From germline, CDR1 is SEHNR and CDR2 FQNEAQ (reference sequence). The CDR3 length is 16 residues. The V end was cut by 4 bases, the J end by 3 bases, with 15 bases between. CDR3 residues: CASSSPPGAANEKLFF. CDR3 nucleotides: TGTGCCAGCAGCTCCCCGCCGGGGGCAGCTAATGAAAAACTGTTTTTT.

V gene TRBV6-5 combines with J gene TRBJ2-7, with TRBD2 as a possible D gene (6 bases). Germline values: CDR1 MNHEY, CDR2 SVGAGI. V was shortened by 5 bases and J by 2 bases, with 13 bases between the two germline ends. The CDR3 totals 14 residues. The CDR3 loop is CASSPPGVAYEQYF. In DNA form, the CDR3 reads TGTGCCAGCAGTCCCCCGGGGGTAGCCTACGAGCAGTACTTC.

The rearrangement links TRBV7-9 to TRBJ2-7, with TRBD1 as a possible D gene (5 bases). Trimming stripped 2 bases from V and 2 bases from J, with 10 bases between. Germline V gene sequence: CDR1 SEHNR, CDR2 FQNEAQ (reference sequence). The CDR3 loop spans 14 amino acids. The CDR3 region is CASSLSLGAYEQYF. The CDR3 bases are TGTGCCAGCAGCTTATCCCTAGGGGCCTACGAGCAGTACTTC. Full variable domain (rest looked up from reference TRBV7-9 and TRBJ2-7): DTGVSQNPRHKITKRGQNVTFRCDPISEHNRLYWYRQTLGQGPEFLTYFQNEAQLEKSRLLSDRFSAERPKGSFSTLEIQRTEQGDSAMYLCASSLSLGAYEQYFGPGTRLTVT.

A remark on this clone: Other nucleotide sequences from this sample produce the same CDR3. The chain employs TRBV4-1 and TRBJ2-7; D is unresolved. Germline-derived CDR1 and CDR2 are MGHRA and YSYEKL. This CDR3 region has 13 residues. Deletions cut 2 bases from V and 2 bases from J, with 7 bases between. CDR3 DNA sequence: TGCGCCAGCAGCCAAACCGCCACCTACGAGCAGTACTTC. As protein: CASSQTATYEQYF.

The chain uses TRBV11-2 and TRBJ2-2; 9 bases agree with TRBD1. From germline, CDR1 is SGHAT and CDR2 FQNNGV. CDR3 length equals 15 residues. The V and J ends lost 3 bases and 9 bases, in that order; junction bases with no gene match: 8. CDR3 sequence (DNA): TGTGCCAGCAGCTTTGGGACAGGGTCGCCGAGGGAGCTGTTTTTT. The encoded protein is CASSFGTGSPRELFF.

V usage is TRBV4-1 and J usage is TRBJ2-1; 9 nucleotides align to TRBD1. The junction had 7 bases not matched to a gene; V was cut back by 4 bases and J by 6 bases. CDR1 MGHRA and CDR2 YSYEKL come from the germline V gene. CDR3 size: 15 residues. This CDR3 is CASSPLGQGSNEQFF. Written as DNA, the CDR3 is TGCGCCAGCAGCCCTCTGGGACAGGGTTCCAATGAGCAGTTCTTC.